Listed below are T cell receptor beta chains from one sample, sequenced in a study of control samples from healthy donors and cancer patients. TCRdb's table, derived via immunoSEQ multiplex PCR, lists solely in-frame clones and lacks some. The sample lists about 130,000 clones; about 95% were seen once. Sequences were obtained from blood. The source is a man between 25 and 39 years old in good health. Both conserved end residues are part of each CDR3. Fields, in order: J gene, V gene, clone size, CDR3 protein. Part of the rows lack a size; the others show once, few, many or a class for expanded clones.

TRBJ2-7 | TRBV19 | NA | CASSPGTGISEQYF
TRBJ1-1 | TRBV15 | NA | CATAQGLTGTEAFF
TRBJ1-5 | TRBV6-2/TRBV6-3 | NA | CASSSRTSYNQPQHF
TRBJ1-1 | TRBV11-2 | NA | CASSFAENTEAFF
TRBJ2-2 | TRBV29-1 | NA | CSVVIPGTSGGQYTGELFF
TRBJ1-3 | TRBV5-1 | NA | CASSLVGVAGNTIYF
TRBJ2-1 | TRBV18 | NA | CASSPGGSRAYNEQFF
TRBJ1-2 | TRBV6-5 | NA | CASSNDRYGYTF
TRBJ1-1 | TRBV19 | NA | CASSRDRGGAQEAFF
TRBJ2-7 | TRBV27 | NA | CASREGTGLWEQYF
TRBJ2-2 | TRBV9 | NA | CASSRSRANTGELFF
TRBJ1-1 | TRBV6-2/TRBV6-3 | once | CASSYLGHGTEAFF
TRBJ1-6 | TRBV7-8 | once | CASSLAVWDSYNSPLHF
TRBJ2-5 | TRBV7-2 | NA | CASSLTIGLETQYF
TRBJ1-3 | TRBV9 | NA | CASSVDPGNSGNTIYF
TRBJ1-2 | TRBV2 | NA | CASNMREGYTF
TRBJ1-1 | TRBV6-6 | NA | CASSTYRGGLGEAFF
TRBJ1-1 | TRBV18 | NA | CASSPVGNTEAFF
TRBJ2-7 | TRBV11-2 | NA | CASSPPPGQGMNEQYF
TRBJ1-2 | TRBV25-1 | NA | CASRGQRFDGYTF
TRBJ2-1 | TRBV19 | NA | CASRTSGGIYNEQFF
TRBJ2-7 | TRBV4-1 | NA | CASSHPGTSVSYEQYF
TRBJ2-1 | TRBV5-1 | NA | CASSNRGGSRGNEQFF
TRBJ2-3 | TRBV6-5 | NA | CASSLDFTDTQYF
TRBJ1-4 | TRBV12-3/TRBV12-4 | NA | CASSPSTNEKLFF
TRBJ1-1 | TRBV20-1 | once | CSAKQGTTLLF
TRBJ2-7 | TRBV28 | NA | CASREGGSYEQYF
TRBJ2-7 | TRBV19 | NA | CASSPGTEGYEQYF
TRBJ1-1 | TRBV5-1 | NA | CASIVGGRAFF
TRBJ1-1 | TRBV10-3 | NA | CAITSRDGGTEAFF
TRBJ1-1 | TRBV7-9 | NA | CASRPGFNTEAFF
TRBJ2-7 | TRBV7-6 | NA | CASSYRDSPPYEQYF
TRBJ2-5 | TRBV19 | NA | CASSIDRVGEETQYF
TRBJ1-2 | TRBV5-4 | NA | CASSSGGDRTYYGYTF
TRBJ2-2 | TRBV7-9 | NA | CASSRGITGLNTGELFF
TRBJ1-4 | TRBV5-8 | NA | CASSLPTGSNEKLFF
TRBJ1-5 | TRBV6-5 | NA | CASRRTGGKQPQHF
TRBJ2-7 | TRBV14 | NA | CASSPFGTANF
TRBJ2-3 | TRBV6-2/TRBV6-3 | NA | CASSHLAGTDTQYF
TRBJ2-3 | TRBV4-1 | NA | CASSQAGTRGGGDTQYF
TRBJ1-5 | TRBV7-9 | NA | CASSLARGRGGNQPQHF
TRBJ2-3 | TRBV6-4 | NA | CASSDAGASTDTQYF
TRBJ2-2 | TRBV10-3 | once | CAISDSTSAGELFF
TRBJ1-1 | TRBV7-9 | NA | CASSSSGVGAFF
TRBJ2-2 | TRBV11-2 | NA | CASSNRDRTGELFF